This T cell receptor (beta chain) was documented in a study of CD8+ T cells in alopecia areata. Specified treatment: oral pan-JAK inhibitor, 5-10 mg twice daily. TCR sequencing used cDNA made by reverse transcription of extracted RNA. Some clones are missing from TCRdb's copy, which holds only in-frame ones; the method was immunoSEQ multiplex PCR. The table includes around 180,000 clones, 60% detected once. Sample: CD4+ T cells sorted from blood, taken at week 24, from a patient treated with tofacitinib. The TCR originated in a human donor with alopecia areata.

The chain's CDR3 is CAWSPGGTTTGELFF. For the CDR3, the DNA is TGTGCCTGGAGTCCGGGCGGGACCACCACCGGGGAGCTGTTTTTT. The chain employs TRBV30 and TRBJ2-2; possibly TRBD2 for D (6 bases). V shed 2 bases and J shed 4 bases, with 14 bases lying between them. The germline V gene encodes CDR1 GTSNPN and CDR2 SVGIG (reference sequence). The CDR3 is made up of 15 amino acids.